This TCR beta chain was identified during a study of T cell repertoires in cytomegalovirus infection (dated by TCRdb to about 2019). Regarding the research as a whole: Donor HLA type was relevant to the analysis, because carriage of CMV infection together with the matching HLA type was indicated by public TCR beta signatures. The research as a whole found: The ex vivo response was dominated by HLA-C-restricted CMV-specific TCR beta clonotypes, and the single most frequent clonotype in two of eight donors was supplied by these HLA-C-restricted clonotypes. Carriers of CMV infection plus the relevant HLA type were discriminated by the cumulative frequency of public TCR beta family members in the study cohort and in an independent roughly 370-donor cohort.

V gives up 0 bases and J gives up 2 bases, and the segment between their germline ends measures 13 bases. Per the germline V gene, MGHRA is the CDR1 and YSYEKL is the CDR2. Inclusive of the bounding cysteine and phenylalanine, the CDR3 is 17 residues long. The retained sequence is limited to the CDR3, 51 bases, with the frame set at the first base. Sequencer: Illumina HiSeq 1500. TCRdb reworked the public reads: Q25 trimming with fastp, MiXCR clone assembly, productive beta chains retained. Under each unique CDR3 protein, matching rows form one entry showing the most common genes and DNA. This sample holds hundreds of thousands of distinct CDR3 sequences; about 5.9% were observed only once. Together, the top ten hold 5.5% to 6.5% of the sample. The sample holds many counts of this clonotype. Its antigen has not been determined. No base qualities exist here, and no much larger clone lies one base off it.

The sequence derives from a human donor in good health (CMV status not recorded). Some clones in this sample may be carry-over from other donors' samples. The sequencing input was PBMCs. The receptor chain draws on TRBV4-1 and TRBJ1-4; TRBD1 is a weak D gene call, 5 bases matching. This receptor has the CDR3 CASSQDKGRGTNEKLFF. The DNA sequence is TGCGCCAGCAGCCAAGATAAGGGGCGGGGGACTAATGAAAAACTGTTTTTT.